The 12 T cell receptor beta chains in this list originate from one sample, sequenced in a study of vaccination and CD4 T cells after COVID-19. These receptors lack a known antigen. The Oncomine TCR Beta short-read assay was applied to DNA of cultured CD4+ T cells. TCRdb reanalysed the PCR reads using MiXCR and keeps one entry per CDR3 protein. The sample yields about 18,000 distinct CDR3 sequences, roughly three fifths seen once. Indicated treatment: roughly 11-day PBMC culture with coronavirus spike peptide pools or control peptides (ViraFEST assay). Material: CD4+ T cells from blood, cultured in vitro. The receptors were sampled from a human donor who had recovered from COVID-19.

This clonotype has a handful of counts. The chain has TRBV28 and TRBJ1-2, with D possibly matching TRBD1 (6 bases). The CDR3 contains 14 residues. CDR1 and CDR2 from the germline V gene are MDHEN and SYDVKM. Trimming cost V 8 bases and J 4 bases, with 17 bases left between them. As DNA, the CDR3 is TGTGCCAGCCAGAGGCCGGGACATCGCTATGGCTACACCTTC. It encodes CASQRPGHRYGYTF.

The CDR3 nucleotides are TGTGCCAGCAGCCACCGGTCCTACGAGCAGTACTTC. Translating it yields CASSHRSYEQYF. The rearrangement links TRBV7-2 to TRBJ2-7; D unclear. V lost 5 bases to trimming and J lost 1 base, with 6 bases between them. The germline gives CDR1 SGHTA, CDR2 FQGNSA. This CDR3 has 12 amino acids.

The CDR3 DNA reads TGCAGTGCTACGGGCACAGATACGCAGTATTTT. Its protein product is CSATGTDTQYF. The V gene is TRBV20-1, the J gene TRBJ2-3, with D hard to call. Looked up from germline, CDR1 is DFQATT and CDR2 is SNEGSKA (reference sequence). The CDR3 totals 11 residues. V lost 4 bases and J lost 1, with 3 bases in between.

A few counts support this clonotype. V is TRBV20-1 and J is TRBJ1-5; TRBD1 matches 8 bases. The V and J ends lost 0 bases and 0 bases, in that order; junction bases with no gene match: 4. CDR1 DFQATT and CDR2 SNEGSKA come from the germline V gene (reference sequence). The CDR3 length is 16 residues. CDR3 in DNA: TGCAGTGCTAGAGATCCGGGACAGGATAGCAATCAGCCCCAGCATTTT. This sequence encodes CSARDPGQDSNQPQHF.

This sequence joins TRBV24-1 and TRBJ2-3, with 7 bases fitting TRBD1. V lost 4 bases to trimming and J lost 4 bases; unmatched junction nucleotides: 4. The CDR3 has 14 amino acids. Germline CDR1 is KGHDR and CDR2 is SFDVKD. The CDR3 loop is CATSDRTGADTQYF. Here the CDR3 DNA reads TGTGCCACCAGTGACCGAACAGGGGCAGATACGCAGTATTTT.

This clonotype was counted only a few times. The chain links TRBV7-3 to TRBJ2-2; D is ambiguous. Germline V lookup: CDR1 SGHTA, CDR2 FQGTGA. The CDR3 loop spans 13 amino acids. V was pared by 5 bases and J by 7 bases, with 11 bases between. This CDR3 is CASSAWSDGELFF. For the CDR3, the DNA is TGTGCCAGCAGCGCCTGGTCAGACGGGGAGCTGTTTTTT.

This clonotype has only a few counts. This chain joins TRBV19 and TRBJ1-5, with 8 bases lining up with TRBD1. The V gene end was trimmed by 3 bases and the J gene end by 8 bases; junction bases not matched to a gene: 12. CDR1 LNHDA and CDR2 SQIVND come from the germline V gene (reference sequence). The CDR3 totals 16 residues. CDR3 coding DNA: TGTGCCAGTAGTATCCGGGGCAGGGGGCCCCTAGAGCCCCAGCATTTT. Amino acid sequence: CASSIRGRGPLEPQHF.

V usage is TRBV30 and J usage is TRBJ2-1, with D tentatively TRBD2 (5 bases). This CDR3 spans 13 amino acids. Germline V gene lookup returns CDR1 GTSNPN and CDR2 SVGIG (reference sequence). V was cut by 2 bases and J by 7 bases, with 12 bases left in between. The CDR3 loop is CAWSPGNGNEQFF. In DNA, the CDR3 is TGTGCCTGGAGTCCGGGAAACGGGAATGAGCAGTTCTTC.

CDR3 sequence (DNA): TGCAGTGCTAGAGATCGAGGGTGGGAGGCTGAAGCTTTCTTT. This encodes CSARDRGWEAEAFF. The rearrangement joins TRBV20-1 to TRBJ1-1; D is ambiguous. This CDR3 region has 14 residues. From germline, CDR1 is DFQATT and CDR2 SNEGSKA (reference sequence). Trimming shortened V by 0 bases and J by 6 bases, and 14 bases separated the two germline ends.

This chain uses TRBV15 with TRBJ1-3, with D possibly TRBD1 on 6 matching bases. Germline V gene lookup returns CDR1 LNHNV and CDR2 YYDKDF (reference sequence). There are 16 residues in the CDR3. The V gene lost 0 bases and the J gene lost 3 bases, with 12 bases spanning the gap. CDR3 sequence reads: CATSRDLGGLGNTIYF. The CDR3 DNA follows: TGTGCCACCAGCAGAGATCTAGGGGGGCTTGGAAACACCATATATTTT.

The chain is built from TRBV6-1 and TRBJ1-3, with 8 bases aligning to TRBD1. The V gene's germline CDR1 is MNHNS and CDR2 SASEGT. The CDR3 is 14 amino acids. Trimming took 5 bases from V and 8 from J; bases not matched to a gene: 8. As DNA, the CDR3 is TGTGCCAGCAGTAGACAGGGGTCAATTGACACCATATATTTT. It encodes CASSRQGSIDTIYF.

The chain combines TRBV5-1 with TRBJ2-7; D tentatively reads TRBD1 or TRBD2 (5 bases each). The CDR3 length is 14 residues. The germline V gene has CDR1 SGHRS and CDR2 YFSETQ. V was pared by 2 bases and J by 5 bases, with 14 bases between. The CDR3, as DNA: TGCGCCAGCAGCTTCCGGGACGAGGGCCACGAGCAGTACTTC. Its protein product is CASSFRDEGHEQYF. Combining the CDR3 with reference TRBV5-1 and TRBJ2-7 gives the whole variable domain KAGVTQTPRYLIKTRGQQVTLSCSPISGHRSVSWYQQTPGQGLQFLFEYFSETQRNKGNFPGRFSGRQFSNSRSEMNVSTLELGDSALYLCASSFRDEGHEQYFGPGTRLTVT.